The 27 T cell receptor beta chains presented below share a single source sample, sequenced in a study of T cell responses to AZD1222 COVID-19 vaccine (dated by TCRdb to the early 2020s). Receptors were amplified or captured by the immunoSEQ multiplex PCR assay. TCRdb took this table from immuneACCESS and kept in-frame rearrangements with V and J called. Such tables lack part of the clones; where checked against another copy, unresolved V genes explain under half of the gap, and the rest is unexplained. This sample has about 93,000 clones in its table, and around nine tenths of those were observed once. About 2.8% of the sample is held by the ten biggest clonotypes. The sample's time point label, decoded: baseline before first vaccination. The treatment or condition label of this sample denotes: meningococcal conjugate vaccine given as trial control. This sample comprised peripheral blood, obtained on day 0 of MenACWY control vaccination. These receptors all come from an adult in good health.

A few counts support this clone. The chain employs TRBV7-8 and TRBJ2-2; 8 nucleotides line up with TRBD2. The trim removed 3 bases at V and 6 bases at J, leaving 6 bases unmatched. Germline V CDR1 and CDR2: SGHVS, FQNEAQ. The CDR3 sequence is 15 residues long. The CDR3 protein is CASSFRGGAAGELFF. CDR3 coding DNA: TGTGCCAGCAGCTTCCGGGGGGGCGCCGCCGGGGAGCTGTTTTTT.

CDR3: CASSVDRGGNTIYF. The CDR3 DNA sequence: TGCGCCAGCAGCGTCGACAGGGGTGGAAACACCATATATTTT. The V gene is TRBV23-1, the J gene TRBJ1-3, with 8 bases lining up with TRBD1. TRBV23-1 is recorded as an ORF, its role being uncertain. CDR3 length equals 14 residues. After removal of 6 bases from V and 3 bases from J, the junction contained 4 bases not matched to a gene.

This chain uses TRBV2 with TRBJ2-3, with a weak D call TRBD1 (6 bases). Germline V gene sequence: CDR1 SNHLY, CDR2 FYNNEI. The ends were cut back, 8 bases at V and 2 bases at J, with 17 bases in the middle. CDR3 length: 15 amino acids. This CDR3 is CASQIGDTFTDTQYF. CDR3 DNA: TGTGCCAGCCAGATAGGGGACACCTTCACAGATACGCAGTATTTT.

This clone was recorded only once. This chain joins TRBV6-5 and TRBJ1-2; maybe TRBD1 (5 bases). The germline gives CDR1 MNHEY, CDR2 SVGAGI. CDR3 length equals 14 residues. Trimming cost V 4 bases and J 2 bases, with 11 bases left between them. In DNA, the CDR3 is TGTGCCAGCAGTTCGGGACGGAGAAACTATGGCTACACCTTC. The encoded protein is CASSSGRRNYGYTF.

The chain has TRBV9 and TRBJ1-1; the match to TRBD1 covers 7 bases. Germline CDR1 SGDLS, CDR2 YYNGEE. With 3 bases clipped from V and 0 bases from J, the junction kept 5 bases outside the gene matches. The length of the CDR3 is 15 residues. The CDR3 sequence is CASSGRDSLNTEAFF. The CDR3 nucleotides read TGTGCCAGCAGCGGCCGGGACAGCTTGAACACTGAAGCTTTCTTT. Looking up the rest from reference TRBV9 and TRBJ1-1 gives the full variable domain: DSGVTQTPKHLITATGQRVTLRCSPRSGDLSVYWYQQSLDQGLQFLIQYYNGEERAKGNILERFSAQQFPDLHSELNLSSLELGDSALYFCASSGRDSLNTEAFFGQGTRLTVV.

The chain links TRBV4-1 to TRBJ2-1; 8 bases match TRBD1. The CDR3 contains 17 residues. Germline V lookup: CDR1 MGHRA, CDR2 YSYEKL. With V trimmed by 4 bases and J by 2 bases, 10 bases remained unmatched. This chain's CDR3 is CASSPKTPGQAYNEQFF. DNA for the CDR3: TGCGCCAGCAGCCCAAAAACACCGGGACAGGCCTACAATGAGCAGTTCTTC.

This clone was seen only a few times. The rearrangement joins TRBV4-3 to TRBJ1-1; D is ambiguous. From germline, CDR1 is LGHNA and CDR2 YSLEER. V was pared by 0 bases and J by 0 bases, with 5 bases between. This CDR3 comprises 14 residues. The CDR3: CASSQDSMNTEAFF. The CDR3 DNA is TGCGCCAGCAGCCAAGATAGCATGAACACTGAAGCTTTCTTT.

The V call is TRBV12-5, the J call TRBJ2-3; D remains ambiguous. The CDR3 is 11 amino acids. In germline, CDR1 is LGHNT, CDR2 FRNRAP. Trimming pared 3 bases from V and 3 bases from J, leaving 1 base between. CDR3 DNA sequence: TGTGCTAGTGGTTTAACAGATACGCAGTATTTT. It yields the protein CASGLTDTQYF.

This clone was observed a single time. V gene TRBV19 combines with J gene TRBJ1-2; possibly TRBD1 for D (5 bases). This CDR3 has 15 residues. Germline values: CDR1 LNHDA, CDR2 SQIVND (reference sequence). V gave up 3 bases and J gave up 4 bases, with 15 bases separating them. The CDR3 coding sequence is TGTGCCAGTAGTATTGGAGGGGCTACCTCCTATGGCTACACCTTC. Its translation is CASSIGGATSYGYTF.

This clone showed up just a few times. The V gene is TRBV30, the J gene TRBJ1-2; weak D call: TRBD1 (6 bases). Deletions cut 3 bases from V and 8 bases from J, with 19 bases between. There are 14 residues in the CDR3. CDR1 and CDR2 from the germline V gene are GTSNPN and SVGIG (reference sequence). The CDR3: CAWRRTGNLGGYTF. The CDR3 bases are TGTGCCTGGAGACGAACAGGGAACTTGGGCGGCTACACCTTC.

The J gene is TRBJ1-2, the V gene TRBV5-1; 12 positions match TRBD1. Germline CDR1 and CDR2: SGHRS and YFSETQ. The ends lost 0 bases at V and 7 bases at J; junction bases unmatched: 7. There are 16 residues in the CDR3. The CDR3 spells CASSLDPGQGAGGYTF. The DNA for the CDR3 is TGCGCCAGCAGCTTGGACCCGGGACAGGGGGCTGGTGGCTACACCTTC. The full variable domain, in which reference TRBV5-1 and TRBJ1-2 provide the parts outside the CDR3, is KAGVTQTPRYLIKTRGQQVTLSCSPISGHRSVSWYQQTPGQGLQFLFEYFSETQRNKGNFPGRFSGRQFSNSRSEMNVSTLELGDSALYLCASSLDPGQGAGGYTFGSGTRLTVV.

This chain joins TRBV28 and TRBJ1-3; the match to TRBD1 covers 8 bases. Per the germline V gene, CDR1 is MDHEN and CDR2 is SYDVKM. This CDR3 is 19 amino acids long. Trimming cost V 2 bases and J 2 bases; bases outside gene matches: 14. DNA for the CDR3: TGTGCCAGCAGTTTAGTCGCGCCCCAGGGACAGGCTCCTGGAAACACCATATATTTT. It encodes CASSLVAPQGQAPGNTIYF.

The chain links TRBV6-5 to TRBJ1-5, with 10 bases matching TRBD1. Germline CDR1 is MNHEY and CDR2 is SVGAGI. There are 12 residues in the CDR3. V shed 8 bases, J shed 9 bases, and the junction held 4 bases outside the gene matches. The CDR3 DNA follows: TGTGCCAGCGGGACAGGGGAAGGGCCCCAGCATTTT. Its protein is CASGTGEGPQHF.

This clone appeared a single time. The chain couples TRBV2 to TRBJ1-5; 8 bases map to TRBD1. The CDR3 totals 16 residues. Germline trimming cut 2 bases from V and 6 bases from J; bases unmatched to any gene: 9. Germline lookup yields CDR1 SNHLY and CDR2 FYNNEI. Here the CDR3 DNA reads TGTGCCAGCAGTGAACGAGGGCAGGGGGCAGGTCAGCCCCAGCATTTT. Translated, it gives CASSERGQGAGQPQHF.

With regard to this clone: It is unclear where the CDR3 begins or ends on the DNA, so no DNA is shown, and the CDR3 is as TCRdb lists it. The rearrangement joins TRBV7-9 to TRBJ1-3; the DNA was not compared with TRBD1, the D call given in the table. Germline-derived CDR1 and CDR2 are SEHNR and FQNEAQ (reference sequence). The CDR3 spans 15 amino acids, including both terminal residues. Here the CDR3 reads CASSFGPGSGNTIYF.

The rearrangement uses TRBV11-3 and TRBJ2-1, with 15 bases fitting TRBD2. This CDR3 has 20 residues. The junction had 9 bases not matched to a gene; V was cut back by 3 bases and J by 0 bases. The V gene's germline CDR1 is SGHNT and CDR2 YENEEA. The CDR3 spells CASSFIWGLAGGSSYNEQFF. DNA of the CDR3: TGTGCCAGCAGCTTTATATGGGGACTAGCGGGGGGCAGCTCCTACAATGAGCAGTTCTTC.

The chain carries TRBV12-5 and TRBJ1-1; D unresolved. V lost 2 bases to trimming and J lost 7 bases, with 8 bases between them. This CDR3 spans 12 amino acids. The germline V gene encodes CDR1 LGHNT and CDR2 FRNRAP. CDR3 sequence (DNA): TGTGCTAGTGGTTTGATGAGGGATGAAGCTTTCTTT. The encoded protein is CASGLMRDEAFF. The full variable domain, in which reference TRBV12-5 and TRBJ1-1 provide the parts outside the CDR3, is DARVTQTPRHKVTEMGQEVTMRCQPILGHNTVFWYRQTMMQGLELLAYFRNRAPLDDSGMPKDRFSAEMPDATLATLKIQPSEPRDSAVYFCASGLMRDEAFFGQGTRLTVV.

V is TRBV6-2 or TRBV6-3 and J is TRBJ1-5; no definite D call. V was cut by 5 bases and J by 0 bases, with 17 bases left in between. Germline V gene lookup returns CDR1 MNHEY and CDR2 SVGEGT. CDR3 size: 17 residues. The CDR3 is CASSGTIPTYSNQPQHF. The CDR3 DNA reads TGTGCCAGCAGTGGAACAATCCCCACCTATAGCAATCAGCCCCAGCATTTT.

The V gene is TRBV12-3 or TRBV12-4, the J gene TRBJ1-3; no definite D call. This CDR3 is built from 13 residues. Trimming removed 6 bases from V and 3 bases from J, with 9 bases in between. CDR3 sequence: CASSEALGNTIYF. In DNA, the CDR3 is TGTGCCAGCAGCGAGGCGCTTGGAAACACCATATATTTT.

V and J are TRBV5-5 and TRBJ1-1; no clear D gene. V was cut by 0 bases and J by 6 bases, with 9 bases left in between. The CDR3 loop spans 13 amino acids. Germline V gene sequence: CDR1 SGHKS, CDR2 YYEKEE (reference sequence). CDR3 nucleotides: TGTGCCAGCAGCTTGGGAGGGTCCCCTGAAGCTTTCTTT. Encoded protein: CASSLGGSPEAFF.

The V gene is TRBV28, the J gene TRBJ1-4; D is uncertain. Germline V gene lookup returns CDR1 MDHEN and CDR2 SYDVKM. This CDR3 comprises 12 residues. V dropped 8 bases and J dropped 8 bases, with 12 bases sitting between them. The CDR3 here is CASGGMGEKLFF. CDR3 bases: TGTGCCAGCGGTGGGATGGGGGAAAAACTGTTTTTT.

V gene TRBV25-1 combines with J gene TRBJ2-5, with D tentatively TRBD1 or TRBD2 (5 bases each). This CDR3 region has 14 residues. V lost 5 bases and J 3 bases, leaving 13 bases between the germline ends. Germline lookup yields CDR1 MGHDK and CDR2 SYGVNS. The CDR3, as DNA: TGTGCCAGCAGTCTCGGGGCTGGGGAAGAGACCCAGTACTTC. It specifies CASSLGAGEETQYF.

DNA of the CDR3: TGTGCCAGCAGCTTGGTTGGGCGAGCTCCCTATGGCTACACCTTC. Protein: CASSLVGRAPYGYTF. The V and J genes are TRBV5-4 and TRBJ1-2; D gene uncertain. Germline CDR1 is SGHNT and CDR2 is YYREEE (reference sequence). The length of the CDR3 is 15 residues. The V gene lost 0 bases and the J gene lost 4 bases, with 13 bases spanning the gap.

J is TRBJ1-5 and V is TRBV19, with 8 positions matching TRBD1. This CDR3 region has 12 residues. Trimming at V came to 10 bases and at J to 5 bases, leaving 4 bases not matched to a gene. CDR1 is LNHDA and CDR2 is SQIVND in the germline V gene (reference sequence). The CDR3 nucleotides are TGTGCCACCCGACAGGGGTATCAGCCCCAGCATTTT. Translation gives CATRQGYQPQHF.

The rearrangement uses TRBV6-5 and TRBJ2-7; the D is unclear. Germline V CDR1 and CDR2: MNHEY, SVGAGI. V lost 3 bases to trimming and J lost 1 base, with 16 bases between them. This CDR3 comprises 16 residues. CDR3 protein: CASSYSSVSISYEQYF. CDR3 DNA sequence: TGTGCCAGCAGTTATTCTTCGGTTAGTATTTCCTACGAGCAGTACTTC.

The CDR3 DNA sequence: TGTGCCACCACCCCACAAGAGACCCAGTACTTC. This gives the protein CATTPQETQYF. The chain links TRBV2 to TRBJ2-5; D remains ambiguous. Germline V gene lookup returns CDR1 SNHLY and CDR2 FYNNEI. Deletions cut 10 bases from V and 2 bases from J, with 8 bases between. The CDR3 is 11 amino acids.

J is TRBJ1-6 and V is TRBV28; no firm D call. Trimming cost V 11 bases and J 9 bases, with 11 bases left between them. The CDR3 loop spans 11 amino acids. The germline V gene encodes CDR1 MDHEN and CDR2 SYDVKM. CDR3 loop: CAQGRTSPLHF. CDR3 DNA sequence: TGTGCCCAAGGGAGGACTTCACCCCTCCACTTT.